These 12 T cell receptor beta chains were all obtained from the same sample, sequenced in a study of neurological immune-mediated disorders. One entry per CDR3 protein results from TCRdb running MiXCR on the 5' RACE reads. The sample records approximately 74,000 distinct CDR3 sequences, approximately 5.2% being singletons. Input material: PBMCs. These receptors were obtained from a man aged 18 to 30 with multiple sclerosis.

This clonotype was observed many times. The chain links TRBV20-1 to TRBJ2-1; 12 positions match TRBD2. Germline assignment: CDR1 DFQATT and CDR2 SNEGSKA (reference sequence). V was clipped by 4 bases and J by 0 bases; unmatched bases: 7. CDR3 size: 17 residues. The DNA for the CDR3 is TGCAGTGCTATGGGACTAGCGGGTGTACTCTCCTACAATGAGCAGTTCTTC. Its protein is CSAMGLAGVLSYNEQFF.

The chain uses TRBV5-1 and TRBJ2-3, with D possibly being TRBD2 (5 bases). V was trimmed by 7 bases and J by 2 bases, leaving 11 bases between them. Germline loops: CDR1 SGHRS, CDR2 YFSETQ. The CDR3 spans 13 residues. The CDR3 DNA sequence: TGCGCCAGCGCCCTAGCAATCACAGATACGCAGTATTTT. Protein product: CASALAITDTQYF.

The sample holds many counts of this clonotype. V and J are TRBV5-1 and TRBJ2-5; tentatively, D is TRBD2 (5 bases). Trimming took 4 bases from V and 4 from J, leaving 17 bases between them. Germline values: CDR1 SGHRS, CDR2 YFSETQ. This CDR3 contains 15 residues. CDR3 DNA sequence: TGCGCCAGCAGCCGAGGCAGTAGCGAAGTAGAGACCCAGTACTTC. Residues: CASSRGSSEVETQYF.

This clonotype was seen many times. The chain is built from TRBV6-5 and TRBJ1-6; maybe TRBD1 (6 bases). This CDR3 contains 18 residues. The V gene's germline CDR1 is MNHEY and CDR2 SVGAGI. V was cut by 6 bases and J by 1 base, with 19 bases left in between. The CDR3 sequence is CASSPFFRGASYNSPLHF. For the CDR3, the DNA is TGTGCCAGCAGCCCATTCTTTCGGGGGGCATCCTATAATTCACCCCTCCACTTT.

This clonotype was seen ten or more times. The chain couples TRBV5-1 to TRBJ1-2; D gene uncertain. The germline V gene encodes CDR1 SGHRS and CDR2 YFSETQ. V dropped 3 bases and J dropped 0 bases, with 12 bases sitting between them. The CDR3 covers 15 residues. In DNA, the CDR3 is TGCGCCAGCAGCTCTAGGGCCTCAGCTAACTATGGCTACACCTTC. It codes for CASSSRASANYGYTF.

This clonotype was counted at least ten times. The chain has TRBV12-3 or TRBV12-4 and TRBJ1-1; D not certain. CDR3 length equals 13 residues. V was pared by 6 bases and J by 4 bases, with 12 bases between. As DNA, the CDR3 is TGTGCCAGCAGCCCTAGGGTAGGCACTGAAGCTTTCTTT. It codes for CASSPRVGTEAFF.

This clonotype was seen repeatedly, ten times or more. V usage is TRBV12-3 or TRBV12-4 and J usage is TRBJ1-2; D remains unclear. The V gene lost 3 bases and the J gene lost 1 base, with 9 bases spanning the gap. This CDR3 region has 14 residues. CDR3 in amino acids: CASSFQTSNYGYTF. As DNA, the CDR3 is TGTGCCAGCAGTTTTCAGACAAGTAACTATGGCTACACCTTC.

Ten or more counts support this clonotype. The chain carries TRBV20-1 and TRBJ2-7, with no clear D. The V gene's germline CDR1 is DFQATT and CDR2 SNEGSKA (reference sequence). V lost 0 bases to trimming and J lost 3 bases, with 9 bases between them. There are 13 residues in the CDR3. The CDR3 protein is CSARDGMGYEQYF. The DNA for the CDR3 is TGCAGTGCTAGAGATGGAATGGGCTACGAGCAGTACTTC.

This clonotype was detected ten times or more. V is TRBV6-2 or TRBV6-3 and J is TRBJ2-7; 8 positions match TRBD1. V was pared by 6 bases and J by 2 bases, with 6 bases of the junction left unmatched. The CDR3 runs 14 residues. Germline V gives CDR1 MNHEY, CDR2 SVGEGT. CDR3 region: CASRHRGTPYEQYF. The CDR3 bases are TGTGCCAGCAGGCACAGGGGGACACCCTACGAGCAGTACTTC.

Many counts were recorded for this clonotype. The chain joins TRBV20-1 to TRBJ2-7, with 7 bases aligning to TRBD2. The CDR3 spans 11 residues. Germline loops: CDR1 DFQATT, CDR2 SNEGSKA (reference sequence). CDR3 loop: CSVSGTYEQYF. CDR3 in DNA: TGCAGCGTCAGCGGGACCTACGAGCAGTACTTC.

In this sample, this clonotype turned up many times. This sequence joins TRBV5-1 and TRBJ1-1; D possibly corresponds to TRBD1 (5 bases). The CDR3 totals 14 residues. Per germline, CDR1 SGHRS and CDR2 YFSETQ. Between the trimmed V and J ends, which lost 0 bases and 5 bases, there was a span of 11 bases. The CDR3, as DNA: TGCGCCAGCAGCTTGGAGGCAGGGCGTACTGAAGCTTTCTTT. Protein: CASSLEAGRTEAFF.

This clonotype appeared many times. The genes are TRBV5-6 and TRBJ2-1; D remains ambiguous. V was shortened by 1 base and J by 0 bases, with 8 bases between the two germline ends. CDR1 SGHDT and CDR2 YYEEEE come from the germline V gene. This CDR3 is 15 amino acids long. The CDR3 reads CASSLRVDSYNEQFF. Here the CDR3 DNA reads TGTGCCAGCAGCTTGCGCGTAGACTCCTACAATGAGCAGTTCTTC.